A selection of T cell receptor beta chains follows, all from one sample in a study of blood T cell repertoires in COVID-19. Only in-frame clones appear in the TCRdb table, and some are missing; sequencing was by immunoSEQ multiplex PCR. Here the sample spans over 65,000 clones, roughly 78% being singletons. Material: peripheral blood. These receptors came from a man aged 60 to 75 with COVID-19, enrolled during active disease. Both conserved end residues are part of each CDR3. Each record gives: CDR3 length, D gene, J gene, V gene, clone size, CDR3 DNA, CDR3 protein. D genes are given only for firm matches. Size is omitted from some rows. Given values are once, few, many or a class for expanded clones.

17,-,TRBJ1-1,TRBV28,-,TGTGCCAGCAGTTTAGGTACAGCGTTAATCGGGGACACTGAAGCTTTCTTT,CASSLGTALIGDTEAFF
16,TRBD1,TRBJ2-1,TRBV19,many,TGTGCCAGTAGTTCCCATTCAGCGCAGGGGGTGTGGGAGCAGTTCTTC,CASSSHSAQGVWEQFF
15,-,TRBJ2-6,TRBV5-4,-,TGTGCCAGCAGCTTGTACAGTTCTGGGGCCAACGTCCTGACTTTC,CASSLYSSGANVLTF
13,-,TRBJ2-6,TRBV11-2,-,TGTGCCAGCACCCTCGGGGGGGCCAACGTCCTGACTTTC,CASTLGGANVLTF
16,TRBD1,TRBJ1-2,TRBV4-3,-,TGCGCCAGCAGCCAAGAAGGACAGGGACAGGTCTATGGCTACACCTTC,CASSQEGQGQVYGYTF
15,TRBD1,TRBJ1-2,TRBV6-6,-,TGTGCCAGCAGTTATGGGGACAGGGGAAAGGGTGGCTACACCTTC,CASSYGDRGKGGYTF
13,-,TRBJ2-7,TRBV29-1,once,TGCAGCGTTGAAAGACACGAGGGCTACGAGCAGTACTTC,CSVERHEGYEQYF
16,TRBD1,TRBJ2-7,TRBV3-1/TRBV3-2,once,TGTGCCAGCAGCCAAGCGCCAGGGGGCAAGACCTACGAGCAGTACTTC,CASSQAPGGKTYEQYF
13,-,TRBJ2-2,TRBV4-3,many,TGCGCCAGCAGCCAAGGGGAGGCCGGGGAGCTGTTTTTT,CASSQGEAGELFF
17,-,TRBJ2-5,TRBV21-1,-,TGTGCCAGCAGCCCCCGGTCGCGGGGGGCCACGCAAGAGACCCAGTACTTC,CASSPRSRGATQETQYF
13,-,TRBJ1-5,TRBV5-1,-,TGCGCCAGCAGCTTGGACATGAATCAGCCCCAGCATTTT,CASSLDMNQPQHF
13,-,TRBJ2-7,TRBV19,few,TGTGCCAGTAGTATAACTAGTCGGGTCGAGCAGTACTTC,CASSITSRVEQYF
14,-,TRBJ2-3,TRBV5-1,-,TGCGCCAGCAGCTTGGACGGTAGCACAGATACGCAGTATTTT,CASSLDGSTDTQYF
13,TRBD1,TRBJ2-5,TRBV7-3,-,TGTGCCAGCAGCCGGACAGGTAGAGAGACCCAGTACTTC,CASSRTGRETQYF
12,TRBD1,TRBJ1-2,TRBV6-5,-,TGTGCCAGCAGTACAGGGGGCTATGGCTACACCTTC,CASSTGGYGYTF
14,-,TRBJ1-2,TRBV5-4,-,TGTGCCAGCAGCTTTGAAAGGGGGGGCAATGGCTACACCTTC,CASSFERGGNGYTF
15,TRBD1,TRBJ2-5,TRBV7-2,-,TGTGCCAGCAGCTTGGACAGGGGGCCCTCAGAGACCCAGTACTTC,CASSLDRGPSETQYF
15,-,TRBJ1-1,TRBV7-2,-,TGTGCCAGCAGCGGCTGGGCCACTTTGAACACTGAAGCTTTCTTT,CASSGWATLNTEAFF
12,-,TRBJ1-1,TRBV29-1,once,TGCAGCGTTGAAGACAGGGGCACTGAAGCTTTCTTT,CSVEDRGTEAFF
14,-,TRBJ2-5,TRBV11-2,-,TGTGCCAGCAACCCCCCAGGGGAGCAAGAGACCCAGTACTTC,CASNPPGEQETQYF
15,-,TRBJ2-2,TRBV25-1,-,TGTGCCAGCAGGAGAGACGAAACGGGCACCGGGGAGCTGTTTTTT,CASRRDETGTGELFF
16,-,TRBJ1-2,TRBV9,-,TGTGCCAGCAGCGCCGGGAGGGAAAAGAGGGGCTATGGCTACACCTTC,CASSAGREKRGYGYTF
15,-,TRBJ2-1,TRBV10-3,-,TGTGCCATCAGTGAGTCGGGGAGCTCCTACAATGAGCAGTTCTTC,CAISESGSSYNEQFF
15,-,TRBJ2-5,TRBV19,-,TGTGCCAGTAGTTCAAAAGGGGGAGCGGTAGAGACCCAGTACTTC,CASSSKGGAVETQYF
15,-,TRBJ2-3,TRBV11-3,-,TGTGCCAGCAGCTTAGTCGCCGGGAGTCCAGATACGCAGTATTTT,CASSLVAGSPDTQYF
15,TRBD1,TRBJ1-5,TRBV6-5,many,TGTGCCAGCAGGGTGGGGACAGGGGGCAATCAGCCCCAGCATTTT,CASRVGTGGNQPQHF
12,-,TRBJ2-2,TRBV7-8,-,TGTGCCAGCAGCTTAGGCGCCGGGGAGCTGTTTTTT,CASSLGAGELFF
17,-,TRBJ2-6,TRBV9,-,TGTGCCAGCAGCGTGGACGGAGGGTACTCTGGGGCCAACGTCCTGACTTTC,CASSVDGGYSGANVLTF
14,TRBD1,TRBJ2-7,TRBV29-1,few,TGCAGCGTTGAAGAGAGCGGACAGGGGGACGAGCAGTACTTC,CSVEESGQGDEQYF
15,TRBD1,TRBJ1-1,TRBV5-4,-,TGTGCCAGCAGCCCCAGGGGGCCCCTGGTCACTGAAGCTTTCTTT,CASSPRGPLVTEAFF
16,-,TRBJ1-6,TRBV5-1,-,TGCGCCAGCAGCTTGGAACAGGCTGTACAAAATTCACCCCTCCACTTT,CASSLEQAVQNSPLHF
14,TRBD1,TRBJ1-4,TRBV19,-,TGTGCCAGTAGTAACAGGGGCGGTGGTGAAAAACTGTTTTTT,CASSNRGGGEKLFF
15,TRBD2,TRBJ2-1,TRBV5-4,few,TGTGCCAGCAGTTCGAGCGGGGGTATCTACAATGAGCAGTTCTTC,CASSSSGGIYNEQFF
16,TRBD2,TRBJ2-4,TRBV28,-,TGTGCCAGCAGTTTAAGTGGTAGCGGGAGGAGGAACATTCAGTACTTC,CASSLSGSGRRNIQYF
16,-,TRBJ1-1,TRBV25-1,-,TGTGCCAGCCTGCCCCCCTCCAGGGGAATGAACACTGAAGCTTTCTTT,CASLPPSRGMNTEAFF
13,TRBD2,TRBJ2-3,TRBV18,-,TGTGCCAGCTCACCAAGTAGCGGGGGTACGCAGTATTTT,CASSPSSGGTQYF
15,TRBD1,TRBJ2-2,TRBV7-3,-,TGTGCCAGCAGCCGAGGGACAGGGGGCTCCGGGGAGCTGTTTTTT,CASSRGTGGSGELFF
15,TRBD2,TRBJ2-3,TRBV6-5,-,TGTGCCAGCAGACGACTAGCGGGGGGGCAAGATACGCAGTATTTT,CASRRLAGGQDTQYF
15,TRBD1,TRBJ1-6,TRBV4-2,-,TGTGCCAGCAGCCAAGGAGACAGGGCCCTTATGGCCCTCCACTTT,CASSQGDRALMALHF
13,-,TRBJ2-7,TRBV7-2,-,TGTGCCAGCAGCTTAGCGGGAGTTCGGGAGCAGTACTTC,CASSLAGVREQYF
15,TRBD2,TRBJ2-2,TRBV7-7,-,TGTGCTAGCAGCTTAACTAGCGCGAACACCGGGGAGCTGTTTTTT,CASSLTSANTGELFF
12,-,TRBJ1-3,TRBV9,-,TGTGCCAGCAGCGTATTAGGAAACACCATATATTTT,CASSVLGNTIYF
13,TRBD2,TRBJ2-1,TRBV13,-,TGTGCCAGCCGTGGGGCGGGGGGGCCCTCCCTGTTCTTC,CASRGAGGPSLFF
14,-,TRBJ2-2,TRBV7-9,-,TGTGCCAGCAGCGGCAGGGCGGACACCGGGGAGCTGTTTTTT,CASSGRADTGELFF
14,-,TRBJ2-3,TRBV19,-,TGTGCCAGTACCTCGACAGGCTTCACAGATACGCAGTATTTT,CASTSTGFTDTQYF
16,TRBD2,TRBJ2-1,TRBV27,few,TGTGCCAGCAGTTTACAGGGACTAGGCGCCTACAATGAGCAGTTCTTC,CASSLQGLGAYNEQFF
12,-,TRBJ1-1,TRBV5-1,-,TGCGCCAGCAGCCCGGACAGCGGGAAAGCTTTCTTT,CASSPDSGKAFF
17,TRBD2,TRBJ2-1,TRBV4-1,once,TGCGCCAGCAGCCAAGATATAATTGGCGGGAGGGCCCATGAGCAGTTCTTC,CASSQDIIGGRAHEQFF
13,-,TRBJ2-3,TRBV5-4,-,TGTGCCAGCAGGTATGACACCACCGATACGCAGTATTTT,CASRYDTTDTQYF
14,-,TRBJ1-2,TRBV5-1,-,TGCGCCAGCAGCTTGGATACAGGACACTATGGCTACACCTTC,CASSLDTGHYGYTF
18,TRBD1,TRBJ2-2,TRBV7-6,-,TGTGCCAGCAGCGGACAGGGGGGTCTCGTTTTGGGCACCGGGGAGCTGTTTTTT,CASSGQGGLVLGTGELFF
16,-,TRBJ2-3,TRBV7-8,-,TGTGCCAGCAGCTATATTTCGGGGGATGGCGCAGATACGCAGTATTTT,CASSYISGDGADTQYF
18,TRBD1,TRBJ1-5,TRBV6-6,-,TGTGCCAGCAGTCGCACGGGACAGGGTGTTCTAAGCAATCAGCCCCAGCATTTT,CASSRTGQGVLSNQPQHF
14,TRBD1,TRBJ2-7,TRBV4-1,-,TGCGCCAGCAGCCCGGGACAGGGCCGGAACGAGCAGTACTTC,CASSPGQGRNEQYF
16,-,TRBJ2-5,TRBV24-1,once,TGTGCCACCAGTGATTTTCGGGGGGCGCAGGGGGAGACCCAGTACTTC,CATSDFRGAQGETQYF
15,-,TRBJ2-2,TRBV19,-,TGTGCCAGTCACGCCCTGACAGCGAACACCGGGGAGCTGTTTTTT,CASHALTANTGELFF
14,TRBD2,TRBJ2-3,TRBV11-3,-,TGTGCCAGCAGCCATCGGGGGGGCGCAGATACGCAGTATTTT,CASSHRGGADTQYF
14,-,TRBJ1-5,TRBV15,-,TGTGCCACCAGCACCGGGGTTAGCAATCAGCCCCAGCATTTT,CATSTGVSNQPQHF
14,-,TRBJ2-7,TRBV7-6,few,TGTGCCAGCAGCCCGAGTACCGGGACTCGAGAGCAGTACTTC,CASSPSTGTREQYF